The entry below describes one T cell receptor (beta chain). The V gene's germline CDR1 is LGHDT and CDR2 YNNKEL (reference sequence). V was trimmed by 4 bases and J by 3 bases, leaving 16 bases between them. The CDR3 runs 16 residues. The data belong to a study of blood T cell repertoires in COVID-19. About the study: T cells, B-cell-depleted T cells, or PBMCs supplied cDNA or gDNA.

Across 20 to 25 US areas, participants ranged in age from roughly 18 to 89 years. Clinical history reported by participants formed the basis on which cohorts were assigned. Source study methods: Amplified reference gene primers provided the basis for estimating nucleated cell counts. Profiling relied on immunoSEQ multiplex PCR, and the TCRdb table lists in-frame clones only, not all of them. V and J calls and clone size are as listed in that table; D and trimming were resolved from the DNA. The top ten clones hold around 4.4% of a sample with hundreds of thousands of clones, nearly 90% of them seen once.

V is TRBV3-1 (or the pseudogene TRBV3-2) and J is TRBJ2-4; D ambiguous. This receptor was taken from a woman younger than 35 with acute COVID-19. The sequencing input was PBMCs or T cells enriched from blood (not recorded which). CDR3 nucleotide sequence: TGTGCCAGCAGCCCTGGCGTGACTTTGGGCAAAAACATTCAGTACTTC. Translating gives CASSPGVTLGKNIQYF.